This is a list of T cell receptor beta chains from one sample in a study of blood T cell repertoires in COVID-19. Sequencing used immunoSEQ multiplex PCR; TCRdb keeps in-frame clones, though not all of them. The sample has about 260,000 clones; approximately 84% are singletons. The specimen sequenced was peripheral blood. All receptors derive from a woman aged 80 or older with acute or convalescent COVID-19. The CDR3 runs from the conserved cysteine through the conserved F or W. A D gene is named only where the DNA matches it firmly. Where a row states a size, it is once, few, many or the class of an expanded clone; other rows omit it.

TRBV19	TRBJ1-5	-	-	TGTGCCAGTAGTTTCAGGGTTCAGCCCCAGCATTTT	CASSFRVQPQHF
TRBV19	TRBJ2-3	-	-	TGTGCCAGCGCCCTCTCGCGGGTTATAAACACAGATACGCAGTATTTT	CASALSRVINTDTQYF
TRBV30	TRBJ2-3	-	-	TGTGCTACCAAACAGGGAAGGTCCACAGATACGCAGTATTTT	CATKQGRSTDTQYF
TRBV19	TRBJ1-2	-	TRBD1	TGTGCCAGTAGACAGGGGGCAGCGAACTATGGCTACACCTTC	CASRQGAANYGYTF
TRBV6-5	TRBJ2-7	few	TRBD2	TGTGCCAGCAGTTTGCGGGAGGTAAACGAGCAGTACTTC	CASSLREVNEQYF
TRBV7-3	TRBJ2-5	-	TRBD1	TGTGCCAGCAGCCTTTTTACAAGACAGGGCAATCAAGAGACCCAGTACTTC	CASSLFTRQGNQETQYF
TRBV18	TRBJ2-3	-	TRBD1	TGTGCCAGCTCAGATGGGACAGGGGTGTTGACAGATACGCAGTATTTT	CASSDGTGVLTDTQYF
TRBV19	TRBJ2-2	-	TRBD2	TGTGCCGGCGGGAGCACGAACACCGGGGAGCTGTTTTTT	CAGGSTNTGELFF
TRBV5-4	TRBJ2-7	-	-	TGTGCCAGCAGCTCTCCTAGCGATGGGTACGAGCAGTACTTC	CASSSPSDGYEQYF
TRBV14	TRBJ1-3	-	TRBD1	TGTGCCAGCAGCCGCCAGGGGGCTGGAAACACCATATATTTT	CASSRQGAGNTIYF
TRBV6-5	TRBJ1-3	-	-	TGTGCCAGCGGAGGGATTTTTGGAAACACCATATATTTT	CASGGIFGNTIYF
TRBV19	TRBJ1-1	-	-	TGTGCCAGTAGTATAGCGGGTCCACAGGGACCCACTGAAGCTTTCTTT	CASSIAGPQGPTEAFF
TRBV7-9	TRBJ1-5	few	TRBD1	TGTGCCAGCAGCTCGGGACAGAATCAGCCCCAGCATTTT	CASSSGQNQPQHF
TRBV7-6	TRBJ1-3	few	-	TGTGCCAGCAGCTTAGATGGAGTCTCTGGAAACACCATATATTTT	CASSLDGVSGNTIYF
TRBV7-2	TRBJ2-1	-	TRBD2	TGTGCCAGCAGCTGGGGGGCTAGCGGGGGCAATGAGCAGTTCTTC	CASSWGASGGNEQFF
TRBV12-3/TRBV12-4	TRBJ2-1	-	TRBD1	TGTGCCAGCACCACAGGGGCCGGCAATGAGCAGTTCTTC	CASTTGAGNEQFF
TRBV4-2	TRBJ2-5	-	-	TGTGCCAGCAGCCGAACCGAAGAGCCCGAGACCCAGTACTTC	CASSRTEEPETQYF
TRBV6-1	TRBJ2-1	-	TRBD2	TGTGCCAGCAGTGAAGCGGGACTAGCGGGAGTCAATGAGCAGTTCTTC	CASSEAGLAGVNEQFF
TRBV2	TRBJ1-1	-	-	TGTGCCAGCATGGCGGGGGCTGATACTGAAGCTTTCTTT	CASMAGADTEAFF
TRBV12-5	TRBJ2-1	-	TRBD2	TGTGCTAGTGGTTTGGGAGCGGGGTGGAATGAGCAGTTCTTC	CASGLGAGWNEQFF
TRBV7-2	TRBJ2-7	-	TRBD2	TGTGCCAGCAGCTCTCGAAGCGGGGGGGCCGCCTACGAGCAGTACTTC	CASSSRSGGAAYEQYF
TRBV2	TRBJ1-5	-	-	TGTGCCAGCAGTGAGGGGCAGAGCAATCAGCCCCAGCATTTT	CASSEGQSNQPQHF
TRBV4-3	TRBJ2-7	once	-	TGCGCCAGCAGCCAAGATTTGGGGGCGGCCTCATGGGAGCAGTACTTC	CASSQDLGAASWEQYF
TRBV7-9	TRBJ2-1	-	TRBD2	TGTGCCAGCAGCTTGAGGACTAGCAACGAGAATGAGCAGTTCTTC	CASSLRTSNENEQFF
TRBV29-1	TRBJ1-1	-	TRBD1	TGCAGCGTCCACAGGGGCACTGAAGCTTTCTTT	CSVHRGTEAFF
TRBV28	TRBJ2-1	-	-	TGTGCCAGCAATCCCTCTAGGGGGAGCTCCTACAATGAGCAGTTCTTC	CASNPSRGSSYNEQFF
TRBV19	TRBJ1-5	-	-	TGTGCTAGTAGCGTCACAGGGAGCCGTTATAGCAATCAGCCCCAGCATTTT	CASSVTGSRYSNQPQHF
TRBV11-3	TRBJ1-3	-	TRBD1	TGTGCCAGCAGCTTGACAGGGACTGGAAACACCATATATTTT	CASSLTGTGNTIYF
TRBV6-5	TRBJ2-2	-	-	TGTGCCAGCACGTTTGACAGGCTGAACACCGGGGAGCTGTTTTTT	CASTFDRLNTGELFF
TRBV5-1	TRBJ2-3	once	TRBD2	TGCGCCAGCAGCTTGGTCGGTAGCGGGGGCCGGGGAGATACGCAGTATTTT	CASSLVGSGGRGDTQYF
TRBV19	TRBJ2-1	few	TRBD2	TGTGCCAGTAGTATAGCCGGGACTAGTTACAATGAGCAGTTCTTC	CASSIAGTSYNEQFF
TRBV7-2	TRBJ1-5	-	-	TGTGCCAGCAGCTGGGGGGGCAATCAGCCCCAGCATTTT	CASSWGGNQPQHF
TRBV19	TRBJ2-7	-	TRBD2	TGTGCCAGTACCTCCTCGGGTAGCGGGGGACCCTACGAGCAGTACTTC	CASTSSGSGGPYEQYF
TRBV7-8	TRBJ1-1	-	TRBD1	TGTGCCAGCATCTCCCAGGGGGCCGTGAACACTGAAGCTTTCTTT	CASISQGAVNTEAFF
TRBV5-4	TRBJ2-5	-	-	TGTGCCAGCAGCTTGGGAGGGACAACACAAGAGACCCAGTACTTC	CASSLGGTTQETQYF
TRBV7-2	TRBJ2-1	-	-	TGTGCCAGCAGCTTAGCGCAGGGCACCTCTTACAATGAGCAGTTCTTC	CASSLAQGTSYNEQFF
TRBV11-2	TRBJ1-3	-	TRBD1	TGTGCCAGCAGCTTCTCGACAGGGACTGGAAACACCATATATTTT	CASSFSTGTGNTIYF
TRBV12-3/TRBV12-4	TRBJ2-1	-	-	TGTGCCAGCAGTGTCAGGGCCTACAATGAGCAGTTCTTC	CASSVRAYNEQFF
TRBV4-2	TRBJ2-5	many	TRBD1	TGTGCCAGCAGCCGGACAGGGGGCGCGGGAGAGACCCAGTACTTC	CASSRTGGAGETQYF
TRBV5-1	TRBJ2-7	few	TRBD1	TGCGCCAGCAGCTTGGGCCGGACAGGGCCCTACGAGCAGTACTTC	CASSLGRTGPYEQYF
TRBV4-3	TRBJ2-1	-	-	TGCGCCAGCAGCCAAGATATCAGGTTAGGCTCCTACAATGAGCAGTTCTTC	CASSQDIRLGSYNEQFF
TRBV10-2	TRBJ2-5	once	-	TGCGCCAGCAGTGAGTCTCGTGAGACCCAGTACTTC	CASSESRETQYF
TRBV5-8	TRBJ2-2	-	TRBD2	TGTGCCAGCAGGCTTCTAGCGGGACACGGGGAGCTGTTTTTT	CASRLLAGHGELFF
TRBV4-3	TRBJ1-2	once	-	TGCGCCAGCAGCCAAGATTGGGACACATATGGCTACACCTTC	CASSQDWDTYGYTF
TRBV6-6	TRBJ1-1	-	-	TGTGCCAGCAGCTTAAACAGGGAGGGCACTGAAGCTTTCTTT	CASSLNREGTEAFF
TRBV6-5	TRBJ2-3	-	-	TGTGCCACCTCGGACGGGGTCACAGATACGCAGTATTTT	CATSDGVTDTQYF